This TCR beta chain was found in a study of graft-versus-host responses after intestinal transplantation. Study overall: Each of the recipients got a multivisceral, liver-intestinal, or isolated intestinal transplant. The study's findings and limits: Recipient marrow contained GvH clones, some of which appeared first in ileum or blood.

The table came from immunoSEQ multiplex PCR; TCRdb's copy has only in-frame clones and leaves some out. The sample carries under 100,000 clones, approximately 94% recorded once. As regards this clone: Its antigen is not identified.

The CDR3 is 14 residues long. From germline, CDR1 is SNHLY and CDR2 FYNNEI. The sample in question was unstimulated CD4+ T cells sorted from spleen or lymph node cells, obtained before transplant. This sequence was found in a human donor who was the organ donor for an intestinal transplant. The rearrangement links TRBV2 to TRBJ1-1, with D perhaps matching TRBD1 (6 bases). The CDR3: CAAQGLGMNTEAFF. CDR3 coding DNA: TGTGCGGCGCAGGGGTTGGGGATGAACACTGAAGCTTTCTTT. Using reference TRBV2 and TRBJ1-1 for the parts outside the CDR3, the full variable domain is EPEVTQTPSHQVTQMGQEVILRCVPISNHLYFYWYRQILGQKVEFLVSFYNNEISEKSEIFDDQFSVERPDGSNFTLKIRSTKLEDSAMYFCAAQGLGMNTEAFFGQGTRLTVV.